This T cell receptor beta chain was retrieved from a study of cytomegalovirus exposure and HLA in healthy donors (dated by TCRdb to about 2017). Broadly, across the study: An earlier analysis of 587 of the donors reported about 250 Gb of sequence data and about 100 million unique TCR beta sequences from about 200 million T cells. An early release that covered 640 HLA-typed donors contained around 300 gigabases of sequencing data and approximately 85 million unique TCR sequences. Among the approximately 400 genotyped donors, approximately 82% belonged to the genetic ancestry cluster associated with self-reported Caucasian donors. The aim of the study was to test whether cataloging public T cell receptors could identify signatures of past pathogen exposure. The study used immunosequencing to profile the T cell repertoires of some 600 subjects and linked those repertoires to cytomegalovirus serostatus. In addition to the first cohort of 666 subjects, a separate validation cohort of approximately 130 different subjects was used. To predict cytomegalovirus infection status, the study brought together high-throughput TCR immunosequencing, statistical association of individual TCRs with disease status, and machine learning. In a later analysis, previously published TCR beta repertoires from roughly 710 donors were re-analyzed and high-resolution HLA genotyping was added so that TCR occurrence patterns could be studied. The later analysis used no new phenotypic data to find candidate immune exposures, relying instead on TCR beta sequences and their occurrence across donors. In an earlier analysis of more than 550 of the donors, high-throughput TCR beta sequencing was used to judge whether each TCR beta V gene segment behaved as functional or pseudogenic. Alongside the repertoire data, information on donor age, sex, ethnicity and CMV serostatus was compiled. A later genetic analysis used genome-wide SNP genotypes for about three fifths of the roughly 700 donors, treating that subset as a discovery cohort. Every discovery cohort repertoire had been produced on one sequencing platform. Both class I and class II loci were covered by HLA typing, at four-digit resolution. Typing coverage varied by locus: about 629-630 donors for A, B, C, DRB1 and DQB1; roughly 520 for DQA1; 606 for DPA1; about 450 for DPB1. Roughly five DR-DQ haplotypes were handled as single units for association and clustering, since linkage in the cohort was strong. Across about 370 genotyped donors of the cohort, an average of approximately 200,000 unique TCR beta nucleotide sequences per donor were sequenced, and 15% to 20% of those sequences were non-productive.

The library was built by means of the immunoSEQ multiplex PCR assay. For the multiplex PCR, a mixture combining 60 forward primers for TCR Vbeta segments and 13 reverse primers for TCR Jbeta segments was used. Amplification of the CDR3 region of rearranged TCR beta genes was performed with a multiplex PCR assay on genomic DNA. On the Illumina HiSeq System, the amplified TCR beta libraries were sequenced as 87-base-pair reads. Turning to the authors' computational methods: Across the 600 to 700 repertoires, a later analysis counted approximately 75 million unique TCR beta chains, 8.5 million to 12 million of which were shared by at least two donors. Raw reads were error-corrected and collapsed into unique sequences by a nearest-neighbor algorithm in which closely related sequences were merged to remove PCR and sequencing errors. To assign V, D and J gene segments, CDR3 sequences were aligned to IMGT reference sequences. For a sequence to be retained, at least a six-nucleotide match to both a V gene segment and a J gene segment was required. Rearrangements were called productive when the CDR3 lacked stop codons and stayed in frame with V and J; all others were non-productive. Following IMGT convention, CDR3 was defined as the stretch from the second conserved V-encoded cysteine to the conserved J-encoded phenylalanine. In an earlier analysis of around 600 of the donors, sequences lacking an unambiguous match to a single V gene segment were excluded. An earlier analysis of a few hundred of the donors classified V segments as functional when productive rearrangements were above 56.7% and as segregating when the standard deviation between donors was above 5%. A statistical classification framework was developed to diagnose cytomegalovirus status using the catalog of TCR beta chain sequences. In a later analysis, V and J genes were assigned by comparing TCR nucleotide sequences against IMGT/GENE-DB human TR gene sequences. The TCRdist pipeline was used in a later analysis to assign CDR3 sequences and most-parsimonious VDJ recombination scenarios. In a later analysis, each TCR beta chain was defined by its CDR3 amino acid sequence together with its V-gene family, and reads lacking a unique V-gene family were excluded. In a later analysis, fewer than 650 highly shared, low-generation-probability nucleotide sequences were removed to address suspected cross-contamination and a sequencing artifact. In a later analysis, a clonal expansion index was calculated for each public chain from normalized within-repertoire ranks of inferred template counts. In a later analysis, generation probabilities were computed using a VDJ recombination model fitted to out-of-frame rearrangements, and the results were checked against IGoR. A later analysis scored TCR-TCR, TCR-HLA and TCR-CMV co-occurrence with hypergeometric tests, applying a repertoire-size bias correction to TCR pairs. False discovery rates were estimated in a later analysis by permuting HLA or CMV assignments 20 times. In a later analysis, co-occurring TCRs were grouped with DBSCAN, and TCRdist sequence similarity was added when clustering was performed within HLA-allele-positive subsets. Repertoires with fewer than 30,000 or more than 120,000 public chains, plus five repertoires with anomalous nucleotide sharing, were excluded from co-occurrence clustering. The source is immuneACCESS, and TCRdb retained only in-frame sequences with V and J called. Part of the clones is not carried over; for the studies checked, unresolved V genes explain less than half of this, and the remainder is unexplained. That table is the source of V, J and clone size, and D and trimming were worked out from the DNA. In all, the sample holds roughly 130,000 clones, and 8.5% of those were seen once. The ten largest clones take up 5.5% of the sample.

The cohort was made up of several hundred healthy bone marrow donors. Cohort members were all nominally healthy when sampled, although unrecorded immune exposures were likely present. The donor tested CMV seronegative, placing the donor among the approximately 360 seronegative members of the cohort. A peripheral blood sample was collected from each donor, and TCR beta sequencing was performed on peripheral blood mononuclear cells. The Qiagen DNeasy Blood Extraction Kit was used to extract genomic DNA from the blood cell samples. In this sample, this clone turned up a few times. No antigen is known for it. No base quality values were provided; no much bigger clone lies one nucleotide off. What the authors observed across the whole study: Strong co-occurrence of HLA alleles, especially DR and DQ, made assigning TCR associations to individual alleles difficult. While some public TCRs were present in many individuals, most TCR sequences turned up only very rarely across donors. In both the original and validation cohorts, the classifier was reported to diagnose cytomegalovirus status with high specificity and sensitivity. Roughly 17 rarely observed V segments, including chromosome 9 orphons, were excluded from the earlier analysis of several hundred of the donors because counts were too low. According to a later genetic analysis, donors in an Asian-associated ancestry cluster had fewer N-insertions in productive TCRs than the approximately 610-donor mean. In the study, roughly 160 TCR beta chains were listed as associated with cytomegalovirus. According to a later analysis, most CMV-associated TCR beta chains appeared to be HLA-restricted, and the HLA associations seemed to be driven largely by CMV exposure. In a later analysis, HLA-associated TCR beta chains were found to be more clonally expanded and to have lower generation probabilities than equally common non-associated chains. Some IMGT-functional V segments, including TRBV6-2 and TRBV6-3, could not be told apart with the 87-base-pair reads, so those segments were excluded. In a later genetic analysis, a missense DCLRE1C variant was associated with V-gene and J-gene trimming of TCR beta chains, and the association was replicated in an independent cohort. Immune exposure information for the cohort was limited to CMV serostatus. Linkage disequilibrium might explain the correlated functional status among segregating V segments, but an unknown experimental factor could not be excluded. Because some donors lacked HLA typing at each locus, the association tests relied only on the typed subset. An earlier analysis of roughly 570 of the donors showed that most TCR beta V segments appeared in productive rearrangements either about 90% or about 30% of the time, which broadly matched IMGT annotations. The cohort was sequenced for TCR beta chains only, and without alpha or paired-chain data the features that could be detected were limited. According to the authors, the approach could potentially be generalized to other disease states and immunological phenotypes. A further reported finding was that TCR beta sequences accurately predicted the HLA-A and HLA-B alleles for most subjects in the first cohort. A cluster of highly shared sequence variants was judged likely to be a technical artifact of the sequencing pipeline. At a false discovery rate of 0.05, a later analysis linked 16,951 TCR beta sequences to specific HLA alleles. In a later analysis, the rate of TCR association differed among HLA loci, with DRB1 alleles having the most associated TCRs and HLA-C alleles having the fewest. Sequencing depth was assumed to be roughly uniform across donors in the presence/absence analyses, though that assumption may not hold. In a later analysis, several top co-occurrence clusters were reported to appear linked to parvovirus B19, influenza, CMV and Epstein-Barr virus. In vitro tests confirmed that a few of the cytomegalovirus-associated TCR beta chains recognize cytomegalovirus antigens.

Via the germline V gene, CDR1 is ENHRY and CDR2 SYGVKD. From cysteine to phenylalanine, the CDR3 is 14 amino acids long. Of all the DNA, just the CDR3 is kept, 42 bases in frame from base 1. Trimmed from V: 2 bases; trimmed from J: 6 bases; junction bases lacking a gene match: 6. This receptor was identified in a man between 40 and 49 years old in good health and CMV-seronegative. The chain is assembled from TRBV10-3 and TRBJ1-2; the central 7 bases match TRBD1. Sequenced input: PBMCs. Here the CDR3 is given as CAISEARGVDGYTF. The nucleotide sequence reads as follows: TGTGCCATCAGTGAGGCCAGGGGGGTAGATGGCTACACCTTC.